This T cell receptor (beta chain) was obtained from a study of blood T cell repertoires in COVID-19. Study at large: Whether acute or convalescent, the COVID-19 samples came from the United States, Italy and Spain. PBMCs, B-cell-depleted T cells, or T cells were the source of the cDNA or gDNA that made up the material.

Using immunoSEQ multiplex PCR, the repertoire was profiled, and TCRdb retains in-frame clones only, with some absent. The sample includes about 88,000 clones, about 71% of them seen just once. The CDR3 sequence is 16 residues long. Germline V gene sequence: CDR1 SGHNT, CDR2 YYREEE (reference sequence). With V trimmed by 1 base and J by 2 bases, 6 bases remained unmatched. V gene TRBV5-4 combines with J gene TRBJ2-3, with 8 bases lining up with TRBD2. The clonotype comes from a woman aged 60 to 75 in a cohort sampled during active or convalescent COVID-19. The specimen sequenced was peripheral blood. The CDR3 coding sequence is TGTGCCAGCAGCTTGCGTCGGGGGGGCTTCACAGATACGCAGTATTTT. It specifies CASSLRRGGFTDTQYF.